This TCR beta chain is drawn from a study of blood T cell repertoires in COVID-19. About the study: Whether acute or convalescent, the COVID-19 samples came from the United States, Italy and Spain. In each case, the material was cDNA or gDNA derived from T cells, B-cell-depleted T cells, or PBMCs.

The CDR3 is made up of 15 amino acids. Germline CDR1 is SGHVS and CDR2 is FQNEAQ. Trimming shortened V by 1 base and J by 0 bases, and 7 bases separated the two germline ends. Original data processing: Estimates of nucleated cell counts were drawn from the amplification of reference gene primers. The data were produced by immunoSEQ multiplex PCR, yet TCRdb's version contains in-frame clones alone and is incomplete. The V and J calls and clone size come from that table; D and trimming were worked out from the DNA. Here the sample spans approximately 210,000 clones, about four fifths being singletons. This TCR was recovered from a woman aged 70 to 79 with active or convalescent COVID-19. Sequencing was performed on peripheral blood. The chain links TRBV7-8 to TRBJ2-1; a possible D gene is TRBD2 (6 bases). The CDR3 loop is CASSLVAVSYNEQFF. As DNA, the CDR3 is TGTGCCAGCAGCTTAGTAGCGGTCTCCTACAATGAGCAGTTCTTC.